Below are 5 T cell receptor beta chains sequenced from a single sample in a study of blood T cell repertoires in COVID-19. TCRdb's copy holds only in-frame clones and misses some; the assay was immunoSEQ multiplex PCR. The sample includes about 360,000 clones, around nine tenths seen only once; the top ten take 2.5% to 3.5%. The sample comprised peripheral blood. The origin of the receptors is a human donor in a cohort sampled during active COVID-19.

V gene TRBV4-1 combines with J gene TRBJ2-2, with D possibly being TRBD2 (6 bases). The CDR3 consists of 19 residues. V shed 2 bases and J shed 3 bases, with 22 bases lying between them. CDR1 and CDR2 from the germline V gene are MGHRA and YSYEKL. The CDR3 loop reads CASSQTEERRDRDTGELFF. As DNA, the CDR3 is TGCGCCAGCAGCCAAACCGAGGAGCGGCGGGATAGGGACACCGGGGAGCTGTTTTTT.

This clone was observed once. The chain couples TRBV20-1 to TRBJ2-5; 9 bases map to TRBD2. The germline gives CDR1 DFQATT, CDR2 SNEGSKA (reference sequence). V trimming: 3 bases; J trimming: 1 base; junction bases outside the gene matches: 9. CDR3 length equals 16 residues. In nucleotides, the CDR3 is TGCAGTGCTAGTGCTCTAGCGGGAACCACCCAAGAGACCCAGTACTTC. Translation gives CSASALAGTTQETQYF.

The chain has TRBV29-1 and TRBJ2-7; D is undetermined. Trimming took 0 bases from V and 2 from J, leaving 11 bases between them. The CDR3 spans 14 residues. Germline values: CDR1 SQVTM, CDR2 ANQGSEA. CDR3 residues: CSVEDNTAAYEQYF. CDR3 nucleotides: TGCAGCGTTGAAGACAATACCGCAGCCTACGAGCAGTACTTC.

This clone was seen a single time. J is TRBJ2-1 and V is TRBV9, with TRBD1 matching over 7 bases. The CDR3 consists of 15 residues. Trimming cost V 4 bases and J 2 bases; bases outside gene matches: 6. Per germline, CDR1 SGDLS and CDR2 YYNGEE. As DNA, the CDR3 is TGTGCCAGCAGCCCCCCCGGGACAGCCTACAATGAGCAGTTCTTC. Translated: CASSPPGTAYNEQFF.

This clone occurred once. This rearrangement joins TRBV27 to TRBJ2-7, with 7 positions matching TRBD1. The germline V gene encodes CDR1 MNHEY and CDR2 SMNVEV (reference sequence). With 4 bases clipped from V and 1 base from J, the junction kept 10 bases outside the gene matches. This CDR3 contains 16 residues. In nucleotides, the CDR3 is TGTGCCAGCAGTTCCTTCCGGGACAGTTCTTCCTACGAGCAGTACTTC. Translation gives CASSSFRDSSSYEQYF.